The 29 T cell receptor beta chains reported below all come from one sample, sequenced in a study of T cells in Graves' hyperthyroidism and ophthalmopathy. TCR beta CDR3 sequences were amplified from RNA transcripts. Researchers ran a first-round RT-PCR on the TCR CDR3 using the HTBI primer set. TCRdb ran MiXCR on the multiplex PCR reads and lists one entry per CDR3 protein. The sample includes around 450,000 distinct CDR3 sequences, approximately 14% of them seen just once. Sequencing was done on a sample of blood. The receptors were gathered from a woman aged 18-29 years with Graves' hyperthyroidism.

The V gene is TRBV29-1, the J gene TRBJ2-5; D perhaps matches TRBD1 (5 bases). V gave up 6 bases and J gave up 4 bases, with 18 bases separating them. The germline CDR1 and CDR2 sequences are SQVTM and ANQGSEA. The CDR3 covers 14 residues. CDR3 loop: CSVALLWGGETQYF. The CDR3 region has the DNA TGCAGCGTCGCCCTCTTGTGGGGCGGAGAGACCCAGTACTTC. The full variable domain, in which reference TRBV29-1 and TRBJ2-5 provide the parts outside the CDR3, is SAVISQKPSRDICQRGTSLTIQCQVDSQVTMMFWYRQQPGQSLTLIATANQGSEATYESGFVIDKFPISRPNLTFSTLTVSNMSPEDSSIYLCSVALLWGGETQYFGPGTRLLVL.

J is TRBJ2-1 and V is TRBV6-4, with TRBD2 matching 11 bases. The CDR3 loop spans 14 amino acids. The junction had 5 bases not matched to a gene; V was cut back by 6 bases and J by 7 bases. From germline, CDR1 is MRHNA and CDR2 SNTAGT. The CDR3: CASRLLAGANEQFF. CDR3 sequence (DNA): TGTGCCAGCAGACTACTAGCGGGGGCTAATGAGCAGTTCTTC.

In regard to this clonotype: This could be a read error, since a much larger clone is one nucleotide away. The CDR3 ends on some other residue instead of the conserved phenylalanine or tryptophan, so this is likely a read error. This CDR3 is CASSPSGKGSYEQYL. The CDR3 DNA sequence: TGTGCCAGCAGCCCCAGCGGGAAGGGGTCTTATGAGCAGTACCTC. The chain combines TRBV3-1 with TRBJ2-7; 7 bases match TRBD2. Germline CDR1 and CDR2: LGHDT and YNNKEL (reference sequence). The CDR3 runs to 15 residues. V shed 4 bases and J 7 bases; nucleotides not matched to a gene: 13.

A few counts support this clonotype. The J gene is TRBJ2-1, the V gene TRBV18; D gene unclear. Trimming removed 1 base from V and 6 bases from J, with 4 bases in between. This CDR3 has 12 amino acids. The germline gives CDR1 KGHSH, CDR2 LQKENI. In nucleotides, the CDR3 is TGTGCCAGCTCACCACTAGTCAATGAGCAGTTCTTC. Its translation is CASSPLVNEQFF.

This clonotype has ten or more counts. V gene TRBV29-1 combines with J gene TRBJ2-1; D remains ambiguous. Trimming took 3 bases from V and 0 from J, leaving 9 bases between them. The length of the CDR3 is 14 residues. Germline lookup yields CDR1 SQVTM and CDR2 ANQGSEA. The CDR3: CSVDRWDSYNEQFF. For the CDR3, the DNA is TGCAGCGTTGATCGTTGGGACTCCTACAATGAGCAGTTCTTC.

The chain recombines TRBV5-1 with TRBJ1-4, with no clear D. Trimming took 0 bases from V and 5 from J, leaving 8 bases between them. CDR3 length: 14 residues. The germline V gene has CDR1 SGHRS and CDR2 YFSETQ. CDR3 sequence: CASSLATLNEKLFF. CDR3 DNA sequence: TGCGCCAGCAGCTTGGCGACTTTAAATGAAAAACTGTTTTTT.

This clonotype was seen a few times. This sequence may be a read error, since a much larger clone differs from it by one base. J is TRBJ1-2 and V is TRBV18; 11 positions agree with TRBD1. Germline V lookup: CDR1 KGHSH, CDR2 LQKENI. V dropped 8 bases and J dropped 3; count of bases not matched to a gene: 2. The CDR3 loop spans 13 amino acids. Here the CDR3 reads CASGTGGHYGYTF. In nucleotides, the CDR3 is TGTGCCAGCGGGACAGGGGGGCACTATGGCTACACCTTC.

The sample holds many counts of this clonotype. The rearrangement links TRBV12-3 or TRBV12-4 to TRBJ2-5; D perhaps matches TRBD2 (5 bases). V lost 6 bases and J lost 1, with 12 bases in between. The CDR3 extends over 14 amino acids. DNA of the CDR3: TGTGCCAGCAGCCGAGGGAGCGGCCAAGAGACCCAGTACTTC. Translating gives CASSRGSGQETQYF.

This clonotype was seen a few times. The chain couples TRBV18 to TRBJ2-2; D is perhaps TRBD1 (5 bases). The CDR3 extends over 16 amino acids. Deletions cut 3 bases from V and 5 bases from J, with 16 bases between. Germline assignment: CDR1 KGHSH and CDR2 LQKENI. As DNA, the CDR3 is TGTGCCAGCTCACCCATCTTAGGGGTGGAGACCGGGGAGCTGTTTTTT. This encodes CASSPILGVETGELFF.

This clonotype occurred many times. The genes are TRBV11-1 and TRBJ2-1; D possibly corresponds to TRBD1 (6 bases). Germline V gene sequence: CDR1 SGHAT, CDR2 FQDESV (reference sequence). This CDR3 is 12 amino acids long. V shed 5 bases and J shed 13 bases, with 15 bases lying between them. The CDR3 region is CASSLVRDTQFF. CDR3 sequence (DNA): TGTGCCAGCAGCCTAGTCCGGGACACTCAGTTCTTC.

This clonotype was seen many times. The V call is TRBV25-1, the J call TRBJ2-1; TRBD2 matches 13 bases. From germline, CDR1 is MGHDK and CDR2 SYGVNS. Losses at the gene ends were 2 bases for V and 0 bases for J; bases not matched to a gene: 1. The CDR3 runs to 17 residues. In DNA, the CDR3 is TGTGCCAGCAGTGAAACTAGCGGGAGGGCCTCCTACAATGAGCAGTTCTTC. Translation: CASSETSGRASYNEQFF.

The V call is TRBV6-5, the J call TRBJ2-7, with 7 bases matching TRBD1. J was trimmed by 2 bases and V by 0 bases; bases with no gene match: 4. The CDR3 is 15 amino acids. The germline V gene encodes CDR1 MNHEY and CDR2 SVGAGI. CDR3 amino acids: CASSYSRQGAYEQYF. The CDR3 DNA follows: TGTGCCAGCAGTTACTCGCGACAGGGAGCCTACGAGCAGTACTTC.

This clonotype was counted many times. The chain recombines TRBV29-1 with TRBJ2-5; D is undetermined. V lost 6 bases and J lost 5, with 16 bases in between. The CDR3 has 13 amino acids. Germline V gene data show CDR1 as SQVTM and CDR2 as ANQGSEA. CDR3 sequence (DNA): TGCAGCGTAGGTCCAACATCCGGGGAGACCCAGTACTTC. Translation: CSVGPTSGETQYF.

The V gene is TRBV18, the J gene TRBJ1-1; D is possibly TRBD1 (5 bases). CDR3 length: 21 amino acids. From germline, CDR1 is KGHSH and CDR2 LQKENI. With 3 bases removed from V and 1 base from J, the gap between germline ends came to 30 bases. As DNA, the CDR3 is TGTGCCAGCTCACCCCGAGCGCTCCCCTACGCGTTACAGGTGTCGAACACTGAAGCTTTCTTT. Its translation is CASSPRALPYALQVSNTEAFF.

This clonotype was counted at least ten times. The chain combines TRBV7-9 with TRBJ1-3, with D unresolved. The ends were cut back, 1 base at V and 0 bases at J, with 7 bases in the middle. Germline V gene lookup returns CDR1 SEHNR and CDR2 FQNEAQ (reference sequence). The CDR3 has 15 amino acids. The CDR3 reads CASSLGQSSGNTIYF. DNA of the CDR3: TGTGCCAGCAGCTTAGGTCAGAGCTCTGGAAACACCATATATTTT.

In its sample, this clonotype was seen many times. DNA for the CDR3: TGTGCCAGCAGGCGTGAAGGACAGCTGAACTATGGCTACACCTTC. It encodes CASRREGQLNYGYTF. The rearrangement uses TRBV6-1 and TRBJ1-2; D is perhaps TRBD1 (6 bases). CDR1 MNHNS and CDR2 SASEGT come from the germline V gene. The CDR3 extends over 15 amino acids. Trimming took 6 bases from V and 2 from J, leaving 16 bases between them.

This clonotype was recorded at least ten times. In DNA form, the CDR3 reads TGTGCCAGCAGCTTAAGAGAGACTTCTAACTACGAGCAGTACTTC. This sequence encodes CASSLRETSNYEQYF. The chain is built from TRBV7-2 and TRBJ2-7; no firm D call. CDR1 and CDR2 (germline): SGHTA, FQGNSA. CDR3 length: 15 residues. V was shortened by 2 bases and J by 3 bases, with 14 bases between the two germline ends.

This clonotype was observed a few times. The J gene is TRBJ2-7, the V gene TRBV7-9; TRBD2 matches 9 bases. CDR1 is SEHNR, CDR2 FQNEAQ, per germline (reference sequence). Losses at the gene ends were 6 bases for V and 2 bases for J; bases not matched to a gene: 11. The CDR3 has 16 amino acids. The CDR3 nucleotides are TGTGCCAGCAGTTCTCTAATAGCGGGGGCCCCCTACGAGCAGTACTTC. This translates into CASSSLIAGAPYEQYF.

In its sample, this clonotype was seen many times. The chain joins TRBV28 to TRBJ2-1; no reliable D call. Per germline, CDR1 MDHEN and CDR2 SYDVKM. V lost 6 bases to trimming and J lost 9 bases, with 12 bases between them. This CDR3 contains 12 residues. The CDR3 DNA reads TGTGCCAGCAGGGAAGGCGCGAGTGAGCAGTTCTTC. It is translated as CASREGASEQFF.

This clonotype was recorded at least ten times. This CDR3 reads CAISESWTSPQYF. The DNA of the CDR3 is TGTGCCATCAGTGAGTCGTGGACTAGCCCGCAGTACTTC. The chain combines TRBV10-3 with TRBJ2-7; TRBD2 aligns across 8 bases. This CDR3 is 13 amino acids long. The germline CDR1 and CDR2 sequences are ENHRY and SYGVKD. Trimming removed 0 bases from V and 9 bases from J; junction bases left unmatched: 4.

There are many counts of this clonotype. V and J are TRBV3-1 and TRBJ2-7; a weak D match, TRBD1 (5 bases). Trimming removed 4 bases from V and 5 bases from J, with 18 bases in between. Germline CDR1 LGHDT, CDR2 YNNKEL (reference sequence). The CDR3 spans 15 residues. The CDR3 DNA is TGTGCCAGCAGCCCCCGGATTGGCAGGGCCCACGAGCAGTACTTC. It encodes CASSPRIGRAHEQYF.

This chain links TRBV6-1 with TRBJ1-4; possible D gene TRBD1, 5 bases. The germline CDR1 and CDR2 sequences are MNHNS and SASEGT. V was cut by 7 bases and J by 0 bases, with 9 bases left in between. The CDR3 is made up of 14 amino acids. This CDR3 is CASIEGPTNEKLFF. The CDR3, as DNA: TGTGCCAGCATAGAGGGGCCAACTAATGAAAAACTGTTTTTT.

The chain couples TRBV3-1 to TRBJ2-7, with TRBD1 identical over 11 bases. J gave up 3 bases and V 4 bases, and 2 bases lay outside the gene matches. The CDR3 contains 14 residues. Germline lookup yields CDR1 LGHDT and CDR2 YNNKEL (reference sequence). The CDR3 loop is CASSRDRGIYEQYF. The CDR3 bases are TGTGCCAGCAGCCGGGACAGGGGGATCTACGAGCAGTACTTC.

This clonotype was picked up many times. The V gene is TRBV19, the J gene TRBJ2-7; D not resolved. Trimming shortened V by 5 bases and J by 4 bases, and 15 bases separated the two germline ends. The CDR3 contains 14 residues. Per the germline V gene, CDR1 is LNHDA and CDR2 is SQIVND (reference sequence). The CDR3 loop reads CASSPTWMGYEQYF. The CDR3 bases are TGTGCCAGTAGTCCCACCTGGATGGGTTACGAGCAGTACTTC.

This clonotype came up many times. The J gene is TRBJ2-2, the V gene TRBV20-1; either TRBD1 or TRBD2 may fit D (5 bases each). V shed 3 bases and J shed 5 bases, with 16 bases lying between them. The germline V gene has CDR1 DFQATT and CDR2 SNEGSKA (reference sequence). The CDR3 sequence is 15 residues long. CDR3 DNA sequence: TGCAGTGCTAGTCAGATGGGGGATCATACCGGGGAGCTGTTTTTT. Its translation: CSASQMGDHTGELFF.

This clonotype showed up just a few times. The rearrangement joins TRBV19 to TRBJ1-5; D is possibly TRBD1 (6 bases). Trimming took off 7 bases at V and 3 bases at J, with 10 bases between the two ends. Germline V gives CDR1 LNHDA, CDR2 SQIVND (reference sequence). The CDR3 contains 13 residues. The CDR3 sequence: CASKGQPNQPQHF. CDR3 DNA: TGTGCCAGTAAAGGACAGCCCAATCAGCCCCAGCATTTT.

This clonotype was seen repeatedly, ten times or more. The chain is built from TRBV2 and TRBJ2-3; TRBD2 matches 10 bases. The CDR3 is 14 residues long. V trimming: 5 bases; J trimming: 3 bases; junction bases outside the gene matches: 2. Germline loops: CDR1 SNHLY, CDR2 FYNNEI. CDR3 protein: CASSPLAGTDTQYF. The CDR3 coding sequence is TGTGCCAGCAGTCCACTAGCGGGAACAGATACGCAGTATTTT.

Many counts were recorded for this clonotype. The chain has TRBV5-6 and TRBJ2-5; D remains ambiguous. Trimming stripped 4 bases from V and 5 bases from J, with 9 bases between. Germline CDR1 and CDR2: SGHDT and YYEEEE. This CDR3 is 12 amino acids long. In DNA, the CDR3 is TGTGCCAGCAGCGTTGACTCCGAGACCCAGTACTTC. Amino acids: CASSVDSETQYF.

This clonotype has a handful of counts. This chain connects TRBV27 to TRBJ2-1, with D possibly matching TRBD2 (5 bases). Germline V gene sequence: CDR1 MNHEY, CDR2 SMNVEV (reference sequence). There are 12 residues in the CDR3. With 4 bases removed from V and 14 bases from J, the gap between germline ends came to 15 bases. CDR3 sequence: CASSSTGKSEFF. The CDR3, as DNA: TGTGCCAGCAGTTCAACCGGGAAAAGCGAGTTCTTC.